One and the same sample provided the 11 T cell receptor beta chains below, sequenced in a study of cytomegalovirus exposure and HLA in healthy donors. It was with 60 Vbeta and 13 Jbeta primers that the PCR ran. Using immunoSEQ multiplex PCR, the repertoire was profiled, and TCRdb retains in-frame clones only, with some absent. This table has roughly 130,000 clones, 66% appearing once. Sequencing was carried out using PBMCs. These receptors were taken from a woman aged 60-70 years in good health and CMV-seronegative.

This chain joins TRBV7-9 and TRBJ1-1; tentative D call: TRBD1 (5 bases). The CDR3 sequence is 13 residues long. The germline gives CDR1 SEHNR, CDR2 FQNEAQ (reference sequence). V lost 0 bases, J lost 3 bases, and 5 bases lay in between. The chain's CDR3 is CASSLAGDTEAFF. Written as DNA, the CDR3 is TGTGCCAGCAGCTTAGCAGGGGACACTGAAGCTTTCTTT.

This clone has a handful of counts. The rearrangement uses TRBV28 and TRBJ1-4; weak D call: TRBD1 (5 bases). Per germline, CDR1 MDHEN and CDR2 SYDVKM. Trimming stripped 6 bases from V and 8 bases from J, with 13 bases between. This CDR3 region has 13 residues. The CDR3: CASRAGLPEKLFF. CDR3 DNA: TGTGCCAGCAGGGCGGGACTTCCCGAAAAACTGTTTTTT.

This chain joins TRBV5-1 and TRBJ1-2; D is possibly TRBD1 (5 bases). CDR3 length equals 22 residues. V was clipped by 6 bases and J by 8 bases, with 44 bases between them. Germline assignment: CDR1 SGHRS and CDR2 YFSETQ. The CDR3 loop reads CASIIGLGSPFDADGGGQGYTF. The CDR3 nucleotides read TGCGCCAGCATCATAGGGTTGGGATCTCCATTTGATGCAGACGGGGGGGGTCAGGGCTACACCTTC.

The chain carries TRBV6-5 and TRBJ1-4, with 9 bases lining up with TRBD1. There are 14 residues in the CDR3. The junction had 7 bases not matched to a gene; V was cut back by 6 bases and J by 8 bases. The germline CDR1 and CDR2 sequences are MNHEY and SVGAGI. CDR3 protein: CASRPTGTGEKLFF. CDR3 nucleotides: TGTGCCAGCAGGCCTACCGGGACAGGGGAAAAACTGTTTTTT.

CDR3 sequence reads: CATWGTEGYTF. DNA for the CDR3: TGTGCCACCTGGGGGACTGAAGGCTACACCTTC. The chain links TRBV19 to TRBJ1-2, with a tentative D call TRBD1 (5 bases). The CDR3 totals 11 residues. The germline CDR1 and CDR2 sequences are LNHDA and SQIVND (reference sequence). Between the trimmed V and J ends, which lost 10 bases and 8 bases, there was a span of 14 bases.

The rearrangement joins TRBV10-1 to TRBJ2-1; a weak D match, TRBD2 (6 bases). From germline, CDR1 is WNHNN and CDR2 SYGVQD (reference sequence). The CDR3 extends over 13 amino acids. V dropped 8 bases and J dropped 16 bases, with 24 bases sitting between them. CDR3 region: CASGGVGLDPPFF. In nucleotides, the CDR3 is TGCGCCAGCGGAGGGGTGGGACTTGACCCCCCTTTCTTC.

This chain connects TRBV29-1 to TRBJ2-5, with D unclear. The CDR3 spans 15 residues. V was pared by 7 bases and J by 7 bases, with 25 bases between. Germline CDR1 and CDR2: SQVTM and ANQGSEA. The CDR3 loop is CSARPRSLIDGTQYF. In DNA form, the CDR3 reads TGCAGCGCCCGTCCTAGATCTCTCATAGATGGGACCCAGTACTTC.

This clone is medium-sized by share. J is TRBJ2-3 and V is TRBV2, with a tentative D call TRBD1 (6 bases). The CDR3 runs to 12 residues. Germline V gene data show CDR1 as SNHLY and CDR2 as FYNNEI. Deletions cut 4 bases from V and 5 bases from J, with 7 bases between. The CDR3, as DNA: TGTGCCAGCAGTGCCAGGGGAGATACGCAGTATTTT. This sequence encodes CASSARGDTQYF.

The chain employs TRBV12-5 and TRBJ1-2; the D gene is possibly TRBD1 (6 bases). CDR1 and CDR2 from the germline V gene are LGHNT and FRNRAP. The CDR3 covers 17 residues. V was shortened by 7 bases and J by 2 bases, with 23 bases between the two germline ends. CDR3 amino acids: CASAPNRVPNDNYGYTF. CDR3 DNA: TGTGCTAGTGCGCCGAACAGGGTTCCAAACGACAACTATGGCTACACCTTC.

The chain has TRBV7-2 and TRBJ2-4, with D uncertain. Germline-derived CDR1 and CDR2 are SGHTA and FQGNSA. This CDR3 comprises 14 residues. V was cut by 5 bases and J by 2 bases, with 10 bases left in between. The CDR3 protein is CASSPLGTKNIQYF. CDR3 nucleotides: TGTGCCAGCAGCCCCCTAGGAACCAAAAACATTCAGTACTTC.

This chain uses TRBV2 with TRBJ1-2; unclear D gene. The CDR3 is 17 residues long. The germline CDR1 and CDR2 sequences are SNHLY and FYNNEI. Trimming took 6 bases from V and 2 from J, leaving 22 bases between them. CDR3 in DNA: TGTGCCAGCAGGTCCCCCCGTATTGGCGGGGAGAACTATGGCTACACCTTC. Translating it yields CASRSPRIGGENYGYTF.